These 21 T cell receptor beta chains came from one sample sequenced in a study of blood T cells in healthy people across ages. A second roughly 7 to 12 cycle PCR used barcoded and J-beta primers. MiXCR was run by TCRdb on the 5' RACE reads, yielding one entry per CDR3 protein. The data hold about 1.4 million distinct CDR3 sequences, with approximately 59% observed a single time. The sample was blood. The source is a man younger than 30 in good health.

This clonotype showed up just a few times. The chain combines TRBV7-2 with TRBJ1-2; D may be TRBD1 (5 bases). Trimming cost V 5 bases and J 0 bases, with 22 bases left between them. Germline lookup yields CDR1 SGHTA and CDR2 FQGNSA. This CDR3 spans 18 amino acids. In nucleotides, the CDR3 is TGTGCCAGCAGCATTATAGGGATACAGGAGACTACTAACTATGGCTACACCTTC. Protein product: CASSIIGIQETTNYGYTF.

The chain joins TRBV6-5 to TRBJ1-5, with D unresolved. The ends were cut back, 5 bases at V and 6 bases at J, with 14 bases in the middle. From germline, CDR1 is MNHEY and CDR2 SVGAGI. The CDR3 runs to 14 residues. This CDR3 reads CASSQVPFAQPQHF. The CDR3 DNA is TGTGCCAGCAGTCAGGTTCCTTTCGCTCAGCCCCAGCATTTT.

V usage is TRBV7-9 and J usage is TRBJ2-3; 8 bases are shared with TRBD1. CDR3 length: 15 amino acids. The germline V gene encodes CDR1 SEHNR and CDR2 FQNEAQ (reference sequence). With V trimmed by 7 bases and J by 2 bases, 8 bases remained unmatched. CDR3 coding DNA: TGTGCCAGCACCTCCCGGACAGGGTCCACAGATACGCAGTATTTT. Its protein product is CASTSRTGSTDTQYF.

The chain recombines TRBV27 with TRBJ2-1; TRBD2 matches 7 bases. Germline V gene lookup returns CDR1 MNHEY and CDR2 SMNVEV (reference sequence). CDR3 length: 18 amino acids. The V gene end was trimmed by 2 bases and the J gene end by 1 base; junction bases not matched to a gene: 11. The CDR3 DNA is TGTGCCAGCAGTTTAACACTAGCGATGGGCCCTTCCTACAATGAGCAGTTCTTC. Protein product: CASSLTLAMGPSYNEQFF.

V is TRBV6-2 or TRBV6-3 and J is TRBJ2-5; D remains unclear. The germline gives CDR1 MNHEY, CDR2 SVGEGT. The CDR3 totals 14 residues. Between the trimmed V and J ends, which lost 0 bases and 9 bases, there was a span of 14 bases. The CDR3 reads CASSYSNLNLAQYF. The CDR3 DNA follows: TGTGCCAGCAGTTACTCGAATCTGAATCTGGCCCAGTACTTC.

The chain joins TRBV4-3 to TRBJ2-3; D not certain. Germline V CDR1 and CDR2: LGHNA, YSLEER. This CDR3 has 14 amino acids. V was shortened by 1 base and J by 4 bases, with 9 bases between the two germline ends. CDR3 nucleotide sequence: TGCGCCAGCAGCCAAGGACAAATACCAGATACGCAGTATTTT. The encoded protein is CASSQGQIPDTQYF.

This clonotype was seen only a few times. The V call is TRBV28, the J call TRBJ2-4; no clear D. In germline, CDR1 is MDHEN, CDR2 SYDVKM. The CDR3 is made up of 12 amino acids. Trimming removed 3 bases from V and 7 bases from J, with 7 bases in between. In nucleotides, the CDR3 is TGTGCCAGCAGTTTTGTCGGGAACATTCAGTACTTC. It specifies CASSFVGNIQYF.

Here the CDR3 reads CASSLAEGPLAFF. Written as DNA, the CDR3 is TGTGCCAGCAGTTTAGCGGAGGGGCCCCTAGCTTTCTTT. This chain connects TRBV12-3 or TRBV12-4 to TRBJ1-1; perhaps TRBD1 as D (5 bases). This CDR3 has 13 residues. Trimming removed 0 bases at V and 10 bases at J, with 12 bases between.

The chain links TRBV20-1 to TRBJ2-1; 10 nucleotides align to TRBD2. This CDR3 is built from 14 residues. Trimming cost V 6 bases and J 3 bases; bases outside gene matches: 5. The V gene's germline CDR1 is DFQATT and CDR2 SNEGSKA (reference sequence). CDR3 sequence (DNA): TGCAGTGCCGCCGGGACTAGCGTCTACAATGAGCAGTTCTTC. Translation: CSAAGTSVYNEQFF.

The rearrangement links TRBV10-3 to TRBJ2-2; D call uncertain. CDR1 is ENHRY and CDR2 is SYGVKD in the germline V gene. The CDR3 has 11 residues. The V and J ends lost 4 bases and 8 bases respectively, with 5 bases between them. The CDR3 here is CAISGGGELFF. CDR3 nucleotide sequence: TGTGCCATCAGTGGAGGAGGGGAGCTGTTTTTT.

This clonotype was counted only a few times. The chain is built from TRBV4-1 and TRBJ1-6, with a tentative D call TRBD1 (5 bases). This CDR3 has 15 amino acids. Germline V gene sequence: CDR1 MGHRA, CDR2 YSYEKL. V was clipped by 5 bases and J by 10 bases, with 18 bases between them. The CDR3, as DNA: TGCGCCAGCAGCACACCTACAGGAACGGAATCACCCCTCCACTTT. Protein product: CASSTPTGTESPLHF.

This sequence joins TRBV20-1 and TRBJ2-5, with TRBD1 as a possible D gene (5 bases). The germline gives CDR1 DFQATT, CDR2 SNEGSKA (reference sequence). V dropped 6 bases and J dropped 0 bases, with 11 bases sitting between them. CDR3 length: 13 amino acids. The CDR3: CSADRDYQETQYF. The CDR3 nucleotides read TGCAGTGCCGACAGAGACTACCAAGAGACCCAGTACTTC.

Ten or more counts support this clonotype. This sequence joins TRBV27 and TRBJ2-7; 9 positions agree with TRBD2. V lost 6 bases and J lost 4; bases outside the gene matches: 7. Germline loops: CDR1 MNHEY, CDR2 SMNVEV (reference sequence). The CDR3 is 14 amino acids. The CDR3 DNA follows: TGTGCCAGCAGCTTAGCGGGAGAAATTTACGAGCAGTACTTC. Protein product: CASSLAGEIYEQYF.

This clonotype came up once. This chain joins TRBV4-2 and TRBJ2-1; 9 nucleotides agree with TRBD1. This CDR3 is built from 16 residues. Trimming at V came to 4 bases and at J to 7 bases, leaving 11 bases not matched to a gene. Germline CDR1 reads LGHNA; CDR2 reads YNFKEQ. The CDR3 nucleotides read TGTGCCAGCAGCCGAGTCCGGGACAGGGTATCGAATGAGCAGTTCTTC. Translating it yields CASSRVRDRVSNEQFF.

The chain links TRBV13 to TRBJ1-6; D call uncertain. The CDR3 extends over 14 amino acids. V was clipped by 3 bases and J by 11 bases, with 14 bases between them. Per germline, CDR1 PRHDT and CDR2 FYEKMQ (reference sequence). The CDR3 DNA reads TGTGCCAGCAGCTTTACCGGGTCCCGGGCACCCCTCCACTTT. Residues: CASSFTGSRAPLHF.

The rearrangement links TRBV7-9 to TRBJ1-5; D is uncertain. The CDR3 loop spans 15 amino acids. V shed 2 bases and J shed 4 bases, with 12 bases lying between them. CDR1 is SEHNR and CDR2 is FQNEAQ in the germline V gene (reference sequence). The CDR3 loop is CASSLSGLGNQPQHF. DNA of the CDR3: TGTGCCAGCAGCTTATCAGGCTTAGGGAATCAGCCCCAGCATTTT. Complete variable domain (other parts from reference TRBV7-9 and TRBJ1-5): DTGVSQNPRHKITKRGQNVTFRCDPISEHNRLYWYRQTLGQGPEFLTYFQNEAQLEKSRLLSDRFSAERPKGSFSTLEIQRTEQGDSAMYLCASSLSGLGNQPQHFGDGTRLSIL.

This chain links TRBV3-1 with TRBJ2-1, with 7 bases identical to TRBD1. This CDR3 is built from 15 residues. CDR1 and CDR2 from the germline V gene are LGHDT and YNNKEL (reference sequence). The junction had 15 bases not matched to a gene; V was cut back by 11 bases and J by 5 bases. DNA of the CDR3: TGTGCCGCGAGAGGGGGCGGCCTGGGTCACAATGAGCAGTTCTTC. Translation: CAARGGGLGHNEQFF.

This clonotype has more than one count but fewer than ten. The chain has TRBV27 and TRBJ2-1; 12 bases agree with TRBD2. The ends lost 6 bases at V and 4 bases at J; junction bases unmatched: 7. This CDR3 has 16 residues. CDR1 is MNHEY and CDR2 is SMNVEV in the germline V gene (reference sequence). The CDR3 protein is CASSLRLAGDYNEQFF. CDR3 nucleotide sequence: TGTGCCAGCAGCCTAAGACTAGCGGGGGATTACAATGAGCAGTTCTTC.

The chain links TRBV7-9 to TRBJ2-3; TRBD1 might be the D (6 bases). The V gene's germline CDR1 is SEHNR and CDR2 FQNEAQ (reference sequence). The CDR3 covers 19 residues. V shed 5 bases and J shed 2 bases, with 26 bases lying between them. The DNA of the CDR3 is TGTGCCAGCAGCCCAATCCCCACAATATCAACAGGGCACACAGATACGCAGTATTTT. It yields the protein CASSPIPTISTGHTDTQYF.

This rearrangement joins TRBV12-3 or TRBV12-4 to TRBJ2-7, with D hard to call. TRBJ2-4 explains the end of the DNA better; the J call may be wrong. The CDR3 loop spans 13 amino acids. The CDR3 region has the DNA TGTGCCAGCGGAAATTATCTGTCGGACATTCAGTACTTC. Amino acids: CASGNYLSDIQYF.

The chain joins TRBV4-1 to TRBJ2-5, with TRBD2 identical over 9 bases. V was clipped by 2 bases and J by 6 bases; unmatched bases: 10. The germline V gene encodes CDR1 MGHRA and CDR2 YSYEKL. CDR3 length: 16 amino acids. CDR3 nucleotides: TGCGCCAGCAGCCAACTTTTGGGGACTAGCTTTCAGACCCAGTACTTC. Its protein is CASSQLLGTSFQTQYF.